The 15 T cell receptor beta chains listed next were all sequenced from one sample in a study of blood T cells in healthy people across ages. A sample-barcoded 5' primer and a J-beta primer mix were used in a second PCR of about 7 to 11 cycles. MiXCR, applied by TCRdb to the 5' RACE reads, yields one record per CDR3 protein. This sample carries about 1,400,000 distinct CDR3 sequences, roughly 45% of them seen once, and the ten largest clones take 7.9%. Sequencing was performed on blood. These receptors were collected from a woman aged 18 to 35 in good health.

This clonotype was recorded a few times. The chain carries TRBV12-3 or TRBV12-4 and TRBJ2-5; TRBD2 matches 7 bases. After removal of 5 bases from V and 5 bases from J, the junction contained 11 bases not matched to a gene. The CDR3 is 15 amino acids. The CDR3 loop is CASSRPGLVGETQYF. The CDR3 DNA sequence: TGTGCCAGCAGTCGCCCTGGACTAGTGGGGGAGACCCAGTACTTC.

This chain links TRBV27 with TRBJ2-7; D unresolved. Trimming pared 2 bases from V and 6 bases from J, leaving 11 bases between. The CDR3 loop spans 13 amino acids. Germline CDR1 is MNHEY and CDR2 is SMNVEV (reference sequence). In nucleotides, the CDR3 is TGTGCCAGCAGTTTAGCATGGGATTTCGAGCAGTACTTC. The encoded protein is CASSLAWDFEQYF.

This chain connects TRBV12-3 or TRBV12-4 to TRBJ2-3; 7 bases line up with TRBD1. This CDR3 contains 17 residues. The ends lost 3 bases at V and 1 base at J; junction bases unmatched: 10. CDR3 in DNA: TGTGCCAGCAGTTTTGAGGGAACGAGGGGGCGCACAGATACGCAGTATTTT. It yields the protein CASSFEGTRGRTDTQYF.

The chain joins TRBV3-1 to TRBJ2-1; D remains unclear. This CDR3 region has 11 residues. The germline gives CDR1 LGHDT, CDR2 YNNKEL (reference sequence). V dropped 2 bases and J dropped 14 bases, with 10 bases sitting between them. CDR3 sequence reads: CASSQPGEEFF. The CDR3 DNA reads TGTGCCAGCAGCCAACCTGGCGAGGAGTTCTTC.

The rearrangement uses TRBV19 and TRBJ2-1, with D perhaps matching TRBD1 (6 bases). The CDR3 is 16 amino acids. Deletions cut 0 bases from V and 2 bases from J, with 11 bases between. CDR1 is LNHDA, CDR2 SQIVND, per germline (reference sequence). The CDR3 nucleotides read TGTGCCAGTAGTATAGATACAGGGCCTCCCTACAATGAGCAGTTCTTC. Translated: CASSIDTGPPYNEQFF.

The chain combines TRBV20-1 with TRBJ1-1; TRBD1 might be the D (5 bases). The length of the CDR3 is 14 residues. Deletions cut 7 bases from V and 0 bases from J, with 15 bases between. The germline CDR1 and CDR2 sequences are DFQATT and SNEGSKA (reference sequence). The CDR3 DNA is TGCAGTGTTGGCGAGGGGACTATGAACACTGAAGCTTTCTTT. It yields the protein CSVGEGTMNTEAFF.

In its sample, this clonotype was seen a few times. The chain couples TRBV7-9 to TRBJ2-4; 9 bases match TRBD2. In germline, CDR1 is SEHNR, CDR2 FQNEAQ (reference sequence). The CDR3 covers 16 residues. V lost 6 bases to trimming and J lost 0 bases; unmatched junction nucleotides: 6. CDR3 region: CASSTLAGVAKNIQYF. The CDR3, as DNA: TGTGCCAGCAGTACTTTAGCGGGGGTAGCCAAAAACATTCAGTACTTC.

The chain couples TRBV12-3 or TRBV12-4 to TRBJ2-4; 12 bases agree with TRBD1. V gave up 0 bases and J gave up 13 bases; unmatched junction bases: 10. There are 16 residues in the CDR3. CDR3 sequence reads: CASSLARGQGAKEQYF. CDR3 nucleotide sequence: TGTGCCAGCAGTTTAGCGAGGGGACAGGGGGCAAAAGAGCAGTACTTC.

This clonotype occurred a few times. The chain uses TRBV5-1 and TRBJ2-3, with a tentative D call TRBD2 (6 bases). Germline assignment: CDR1 SGHRS and CDR2 YFSETQ. The CDR3 is 17 amino acids. Between the trimmed V and J ends, which lost 4 bases and 2 bases, there was a span of 20 bases. The CDR3 protein is CASSLGYGSGPTDTQYF. In DNA, the CDR3 is TGCGCCAGCAGCCTCGGTTATGGTAGCGGACCCACAGATACGCAGTATTTT.

J is TRBJ2-7 and V is TRBV6-2 or TRBV6-3; 8 bases align to TRBD1. Germline loops: CDR1 MNHEY, CDR2 SVGEGT. The length of the CDR3 is 16 residues. After removal of 0 bases from V and 3 bases from J, the junction contained 7 bases not matched to a gene. CDR3 residues: CASSYSPGGYNYEQYF. The DNA for the CDR3 is TGTGCCAGCAGTTACTCTCCAGGGGGCTACAACTACGAGCAGTACTTC.

The chain links TRBV6-1 to TRBJ2-7; 8 bases align to TRBD1. The J call may be wrong; the DNA end is better matched by TRBJ2-5. This CDR3 has 14 residues. The germline CDR1 and CDR2 sequences are MNHNS and SASEGT. In nucleotides, the CDR3 is TGTGCCAGCAGTGTGACAGGGGATGGGGAGACCCAGTACTTC. Protein product: CASSVTGDGETQYF.

The chain combines TRBV4-1 with TRBJ2-2; D uncertain. CDR1 is MGHRA, CDR2 YSYEKL, per germline. V was trimmed by 3 bases and J by 3 bases, leaving 14 bases between them. The CDR3 extends over 16 amino acids. The CDR3 nucleotides are TGCGCCAGCAGCCAGAAGGGAAACGGTGACACCGGGGAGCTGTTTTTT. Its protein is CASSQKGNGDTGELFF.

This clonotype has only a few counts. Compared with germline, one end of the junction differs, possibly owing to a read error. V gene TRBV7-7 combines with J gene TRBJ2-7; possible D gene TRBD1, 5 bases. The CDR3 consists of 15 residues. Germline CDR1 reads SSHAT; CDR2 reads FNYEAQ (reference sequence). The CDR3 is CASSFAPLKGREQYF. In DNA form, the CDR3 reads TGTGCTAGCAGCTTCGCTCCACTGAAGGGGCGCGAGCAGTACTTC.

The rearrangement links TRBV7-9 to TRBJ1-2, with D unclear. CDR1 is SEHNR, CDR2 FQNEAQ, per germline (reference sequence). The CDR3 has 18 amino acids. Trimming removed 4 bases at V and 0 bases at J, with 21 bases between. The chain's CDR3 is CASSYIPGFSNPNYGYTF. CDR3 nucleotides: TGTGCCAGCAGCTACATCCCTGGGTTTTCAAACCCTAACTATGGCTACACCTTC.

The chain employs TRBV10-1 and TRBJ2-7; D remains unclear. The ends were cut back, 6 bases at V and 1 base at J, with 10 bases in the middle. Germline CDR1 reads WNHNN; CDR2 reads SYGVQD (reference sequence). The CDR3 length is 13 residues. The CDR3: CASSSRNSYEQYF. Here the CDR3 DNA reads TGCGCCAGCAGCTCCAGAAATTCCTACGAGCAGTACTTC.